This is a list of T cell receptor beta chains from one sample in a study of OX40 agonist ivuxolimab in advanced cancers. TCRdb's table, derived via immunoSEQ multiplex PCR, lists solely in-frame clones and lacks some. The sample carries tens of thousands of clones, 80% to 90% recorded once. This sample comprised CD4+ or CD8+ T cells sorted from blood, obtained in a trial of the OX40 agonist ivuxolimab. These receptors were obtained from an adult with an advanced solid tumor such as melanoma, head and neck, liver or kidney cancer. The conserved cysteine and the conserved F or W are not part of the CDR3 here.

>TRBV27
ASKEFVTDTQY
>TRBV29-1
SVYWGLQGAGGYT
>TRBV6-4
ASSADRASYGYT
>TRBV6-5
ASSYSRVGEKLF
>TRBV6-6
ATRTDSYEQY
>TRBV19
ASRLAGGSAKNIQY
>TRBV7-9
ASSLEGGLRTEAF
>TRBV29-1
SASPGSTEAF
>TRBV28
ASSPHEGGGETQY
>TRBV6-1
ASRGLENTEAF
>TRBV19
ASSSMTSGVVNEQF
>TRBV7-8
ASSSDSSYNEQF
>TRBV4-2
ASSLGTGTPNQPQH
>TRBV5-4
ASSFSTGRHYNEQF
>TRBV18
ASSPGLAGGPANTGELF
>TRBV29-1
SVGTGSYEQY
>TRBV5-1
ASSQPISTGGYEQY
>TRBV4-2
ASSQVGVGASEQF
>TRBV27
ASSPQGRPYNEQF
>TRBV19
ASSEGDRDWDTQY
>TRBV7-6
ASSLGQGATYEQY
>TRBV29-1
SAFRPGQGKGEQF
>TRBV18
ASSDGHHQPQH
>TRBV7-2
ASSLLQGEAF
>TRBV6-5
ASSYLNTEAF
>TRBV15
ATSYQGYGNQPQH
>TRBV6-4
ASSDSAGGYNEQF
>TRBV30
AWSALDTQY
>TRBV5-1
ASGDSIYEQY
>TRBV30
AWSVGTGGFQETQY
>TRBV6-1
ASNPPRGNEQY
>TRBV10-3
ASSQLPGQGTPGNTIY
>TRBV7-9
ASSLEEGSQPQH
>TRBV5-1
ASSPRVDVGSYEQY
>TRBV4-2
ASSLAVQETQY
>TRBV18
ASSLARGGNQPQH
>TRBV28
ASSLTGGRTEAF
>TRBV6-5
ASSYSGTSTYEQY
>TRBV10-3
AISEHGGPSPNNEQF
>TRBV5-1
ASSLKSGRANTGELF